The entry below gives a single T cell receptor (beta chain) sequence along with its context. No antigen is known for it. This sample stems from a study of T cell responses to AZD1222 COVID-19 vaccine. Findings and limits, study-wide: No repertoire was sampled before or during the peak T cell response, only after it. Nearly half of spike-specific TCRs reportedly go after variant regions that carry no mutations. Distributed over spike, vaccine-associated CD4 TCRs predominated at 160-218 and 743-854.

Trimming removed 4 bases from V and 5 bases from J, with 18 bases in between. Germline CDR1 is LGHNA and CDR2 is YSLEER. There are 15 residues in the CDR3. The method was immunoSEQ multiplex PCR; TCRdb's version includes in-frame clones alone and lacks a portion of them. The sample lists about 120,000 clones; approximately 85% were seen once. The source is an adult in good health. J is TRBJ2-7 and V is TRBV4-3; possible D gene TRBD2, 5 bases. The sequencing used peripheral blood, collected on day 0 of AZD1222 vaccination. The CDR3 is CASSLAPGSSHEQYF. The CDR3 DNA sequence: TGCGCCAGCAGCCTAGCCCCGGGATCAAGCCACGAGCAGTACTTC.